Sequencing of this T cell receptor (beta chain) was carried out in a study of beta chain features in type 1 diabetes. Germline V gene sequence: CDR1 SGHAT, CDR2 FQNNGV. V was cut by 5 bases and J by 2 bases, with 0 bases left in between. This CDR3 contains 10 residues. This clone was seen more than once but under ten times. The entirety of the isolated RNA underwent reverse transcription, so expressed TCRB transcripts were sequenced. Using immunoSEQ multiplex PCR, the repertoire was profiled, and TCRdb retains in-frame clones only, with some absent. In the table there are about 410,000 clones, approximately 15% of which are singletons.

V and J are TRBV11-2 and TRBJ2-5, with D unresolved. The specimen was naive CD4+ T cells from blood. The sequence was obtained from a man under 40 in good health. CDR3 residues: CASSQETQYF. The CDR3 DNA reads TGTGCCAGCAGCCAAGAGACCCAGTACTTC.